The entry below describes one T cell receptor beta chain. CDR1 and CDR2 (germline): LGHDT, YNNKEL (reference sequence). V lost 6 bases and J 2 bases, leaving 16 bases between the germline ends. CDR3 length: 15 amino acids. The data are from a study of T cell responses to AZD1222 COVID-19 vaccine. TCRdb's copy holds only in-frame clones and misses some; the assay was immunoSEQ multiplex PCR. The data show over 120,000 clones, and the top ten clones hold about 2%. The sequencing input was peripheral blood. V and J are TRBV3-1 (or the pseudogene TRBV3-2) and TRBJ1-2; possible D gene TRBD1, 6 bases. The sequence derives from an adult in good health. The CDR3 coding sequence is TGTGCCAGCAGACACCTCAGGGGATCGAACTATGGCTACACCTTC. The encoded protein is CASRHLRGSNYGYTF.